This T cell receptor beta chain was sequenced for a study of cytomegalovirus exposure and HLA in healthy donors. Broader study findings: According to a later analysis, donors in an Asian-associated ancestry cluster reportedly had fewer N-insertions than the roughly 630-donor mean. Later analysis showed TCR association rates varying by HLA locus, highest for DRB1 and lowest for HLA-C. The study recorded about 150 TCR beta chains that were cytomegalovirus-associated. Relative to equally common others, HLA-associated TCR beta chains showed greater clonal expansion in a later analysis.

The CDR3 contains 15 residues. Per the germline V gene, CDR1 is SGHRS and CDR2 is YFSETQ. V shed 0 bases and J shed 8 bases, with 15 bases lying between them. PCR amplification relied on 60 Vbeta primers (plus 13 Jbeta primers). TCRdb's copy holds only in-frame clones and misses some; the assay was immunoSEQ multiplex PCR. Seen here are 75,000 to 95,000 clones, roughly 70% observed once, and the top ten hold roughly 2.8%. Remarks on this clone: Its matching antigen is unknown.

Material for sequencing was PBMCs. The TCR was taken from a man aged 45 to 65 in good health and CMV-seronegative. The chain has TRBV5-1 and TRBJ2-1; D is uncertain. The CDR3 sequence: CASSLGLQKADEQFF. In nucleotides, the CDR3 is TGCGCCAGCAGCTTGGGACTCCAGAAGGCCGATGAGCAGTTCTTC.